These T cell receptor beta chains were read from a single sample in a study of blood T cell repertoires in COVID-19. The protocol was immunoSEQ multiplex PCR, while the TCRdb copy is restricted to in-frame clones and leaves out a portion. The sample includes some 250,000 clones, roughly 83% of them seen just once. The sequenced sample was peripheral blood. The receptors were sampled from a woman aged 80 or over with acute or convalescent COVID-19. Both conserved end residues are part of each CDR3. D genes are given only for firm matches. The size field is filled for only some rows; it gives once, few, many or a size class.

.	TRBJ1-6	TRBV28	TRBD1	CASSTGQGLGALHF	TGTGCCAGCAGTACAGGACAGGGGCTTGGGGCCCTCCACTTT
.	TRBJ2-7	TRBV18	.	CASSPGIDGGRPYEQYF	TGTGCCAGCTCACCAGGAATCGATGGCGGGCGTCCCTACGAGCAGTACTTC
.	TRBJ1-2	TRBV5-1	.	CASRERGPYGYTF	TGCGCCAGCAGGGAAAGGGGCCCCTATGGCTACACCTTC
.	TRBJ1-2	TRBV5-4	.	CASSLVGGSSNYGYTF	TGTGCCAGCAGCTTGGTTGGGGGGTCTTCTAACTATGGCTACACCTTC
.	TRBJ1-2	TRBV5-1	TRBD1	CASSLGDSSYGYTF	TGCGCCAGCAGCTTGGGGGACAGCTCATATGGCTACACCTTC
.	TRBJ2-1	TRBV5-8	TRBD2	CASSSGTTNEQFF	TGTGCCAGCAGCTCCGGGACTACCAATGAGCAGTTCTTC
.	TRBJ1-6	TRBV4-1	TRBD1	CASSPADRAASPLHF	TGCGCCAGCAGCCCGGCCGACAGGGCTGCTTCACCCCTCCACTTT
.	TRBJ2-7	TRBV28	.	CASSQDRAGGEQYF	TGTGCCAGCAGCCAAGACAGGGCCGGGGGCGAGCAGTACTTC
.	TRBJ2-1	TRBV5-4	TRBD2	CASSLAGTGTRKSYNEQFF	TGTGCCAGCAGCTTGGCTGGGACCGGGACTAGGAAGTCCTACAATGAGCAGTTCTTC
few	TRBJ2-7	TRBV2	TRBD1	CASSVSGTGNGKQYF	TGTGCCAGCAGTGTTTCCGGGACAGGGAACGGCAAGCAGTACTTC
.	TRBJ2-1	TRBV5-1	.	CASSGGSTYNEQFF	TGCGCCAGCAGTGGGGGGTCGACCTACAATGAGCAGTTCTTC
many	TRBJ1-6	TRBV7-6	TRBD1	CASSLEGANNSPLHF	TGTGCCAGCAGCTTAGAGGGGGCGAATAATTCACCCCTCCACTTT
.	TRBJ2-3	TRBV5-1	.	CASSLLRGGTDTQYF	TGCGCCAGCAGCTTATTGCGTGGCGGGACAGATACGCAGTATTTT
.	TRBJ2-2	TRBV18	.	CASSPRQYAGELFF	TGTGCCAGCTCACCACGACAGTATGCCGGGGAGCTGTTTTTT
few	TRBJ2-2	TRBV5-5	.	CASSPTYRASGELFF	TGTGCCAGCAGCCCAACCTACAGGGCCAGCGGGGAGCTGTTTTTT
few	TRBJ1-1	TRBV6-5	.	CASSRTGTMNTEAFF	TGTGCCAGCAGTCGAACCGGGACAATGAACACTGAAGCTTTCTTT
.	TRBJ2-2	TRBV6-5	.	CASSFQGFGTGELFF	TGTGCCAGCAGTTTCCAGGGGTTTGGTACCGGGGAGCTGTTTTTT